This is a list of T cell receptor beta chains from one sample in a study of radiation and T cells in renal cell carcinoma. Assay used: immunoSEQ multiplex PCR; TCRdb lists only in-frame clones, some missing. This sample has 140,000 to 150,000 clones, with about nine tenths found just once. The sample in question was blood, obtained from a patient whose treatment included radiotherapy and nephrectomy. These receptors were collected from a woman aged 65 to 85 with renal cell carcinoma. Both conserved end residues are part of each CDR3. Each record gives: clone size, V gene, J gene, D gene, CDR3 DNA, CDR3 protein. A D gene is named only where the DNA matches it firmly. Clone sizes are given selectively: once, few, many, or a class where the clone is expanded.

size: .
V: TRBV11-3
J: TRBJ2-1
D: TRBD2
DNA: TGTGCCAGCAGCCTTAGCGGGGGGGTGTTGAATGAGCAGTTCTTC
CDR3: CASSLSGGVLNEQFF

size: .
V: TRBV14
J: TRBJ2-5
D: TRBD2
DNA: TGTGCCAGCAGCCAAGTACGGGGGGGACTCGGTACCCAGTACTTC
CDR3: CASSQVRGGLGTQYF

size: .
V: TRBV4-1
J: TRBJ2-3
D: .
DNA: TGCGCCAGCAGCCAACCAGGGGTTCATACAGATACGCAGTATTTT
CDR3: CASSQPGVHTDTQYF

size: .
V: TRBV5-3
J: TRBJ1-5
D: .
DNA: TGTGCCAGAAGCCACTCAGGGTTTACGGGCAATCAGCCCCAGCATTTT
CDR3: CARSHSGFTGNQPQHF

size: .
V: TRBV2
J: TRBJ2-3
D: .
DNA: TGTGCCAGCGGGGGGGCTGGAGATACGCAGTATTTT
CDR3: CASGGAGDTQYF

size: .
V: TRBV9
J: TRBJ1-2
D: .
DNA: TGTGCCAGCAGCGTAGGGGGCGGGACGGATTATGGCTACACCTTC
CDR3: CASSVGGGTDYGYTF

size: .
V: TRBV11-1
J: TRBJ1-6
D: .
DNA: TGTGCCAGCAGCTTCGGGGGCCTGGAAACCTATAATTCACCCCTCCACTTT
CDR3: CASSFGGLETYNSPLHF

size: .
V: TRBV11-3
J: TRBJ1-1
D: .
DNA: TGTGCCAGCAGATACCTCAGTGGCACTGAAGCTTTCTTT
CDR3: CASRYLSGTEAFF

size: .
V: TRBV9
J: TRBJ2-1
D: TRBD2
DNA: TGTGCCAGCAGCGTCTTAGCGGGGGGGCCCAATGAGCAGTTCTTC
CDR3: CASSVLAGGPNEQFF

size: .
V: TRBV4-3
J: TRBJ1-1
D: .
DNA: TGCGCCAGCAGCCAAGATTGGACGAACACTGAAGCTTTCTTT
CDR3: CASSQDWTNTEAFF

size: .
V: TRBV15
J: TRBJ1-4
D: TRBD1
DNA: TGTGCCACCAGCAGAGTGCTTGGACAGGGGGTAGAAAAACTGTTTTTT
CDR3: CATSRVLGQGVEKLFF

size: .
V: TRBV7-6
J: TRBJ2-7
D: .
DNA: TGTGCCAGCAGCTTAGCGGGCGACACTACCTACGAGCAGTACTTC
CDR3: CASSLAGDTTYEQYF

size: .
V: TRBV6-5
J: TRBJ2-7
D: TRBD1
DNA: TGTGCCAGCAGTTTCCGGGACAGGGGTTCCTACGAGCAGTACTTC
CDR3: CASSFRDRGSYEQYF

size: .
V: TRBV7-9
J: TRBJ1-6
D: .
DNA: TGTGCCAGCAGCTTAGCGTCAGCGGCCTCAGGTTCACCCCTCCACTTT
CDR3: CASSLASAASGSPLHF

size: .
V: TRBV28
J: TRBJ1-2
D: .
DNA: TGTGCCAGCCGTGAGGACAGAACCACCTACACCTTC
CDR3: CASREDRTTYTF

size: .
V: TRBV28
J: TRBJ2-5
D: .
DNA: TGTGCCAGCAGTTTTGGTCCTAGCGACCAAGAGACCCAGTACTTC
CDR3: CASSFGPSDQETQYF

size: once
V: TRBV11-2
J: TRBJ2-1
D: TRBD2
DNA: TGTGCCAGCAGCTTAAGACTAGCGGGGGACGCGCAGTTCTTC
CDR3: CASSLRLAGDAQFF

size: once
V: TRBV9
J: TRBJ1-1
D: .
DNA: TGTGCCAGCAGCCCCCCGGGCCTCGCCGGACGCACTGAAGCTTTCTTT
CDR3: CASSPPGLAGRTEAFF

size: .
V: TRBV11-2
J: TRBJ1-2
D: .
DNA: TGTGCCAGCAGCTTAGATGGATATGGCTACACCTTC
CDR3: CASSLDGYGYTF

size: .
V: TRBV6-5
J: TRBJ1-6
D: .
DNA: TGTGCCAGCAGTTACTCGAAAGGGACACCCCTCCACTTT
CDR3: CASSYSKGTPLHF

size: .
V: TRBV7-3
J: TRBJ2-2
D: TRBD2
DNA: TGTGCCAGCAGCTTAGGGACTAGTGTCACCGGGGAGCTGTTTTTT
CDR3: CASSLGTSVTGELFF

size: few
V: TRBV7-2
J: TRBJ1-5
D: .
DNA: TGTGCCAGCAGCCCAGGAGGGGGGAGCAATCAGCCCCAGCATTTT
CDR3: CASSPGGGSNQPQHF

size: few
V: TRBV9
J: TRBJ1-3
D: .
DNA: TGTGCCAGCAGCGCCGGGACCGCTGGAAACACCATATATTTT
CDR3: CASSAGTAGNTIYF

size: .
V: TRBV5-6
J: TRBJ1-2
D: .
DNA: TGTGCCAGCAGCCCACCCCTTGGAGGCTACACCTTC
CDR3: CASSPPLGGYTF

size: .
V: TRBV2
J: TRBJ2-7
D: TRBD1
DNA: TGTGCCAGCAGGGTTGGTCAGGGGGTCTACGAGCAGTACTTC
CDR3: CASRVGQGVYEQYF

size: .
V: TRBV19
J: TRBJ1-5
D: .
DNA: TGTGCCAGTAGTATTGTCGGTCCACATCAGCCCCAGCATTTT
CDR3: CASSIVGPHQPQHF

size: .
V: TRBV28
J: TRBJ1-2
D: TRBD1
DNA: TGTGCCAGCAGTTTTGGGACAGCCTATGGCTACACCTTC
CDR3: CASSFGTAYGYTF

size: .
V: TRBV7-6
J: TRBJ2-5
D: TRBD1
DNA: TGTGCCAGCAGCTCTGGGACAGCCCAAGAGACCCAGTACTTC
CDR3: CASSSGTAQETQYF

size: .
V: TRBV19
J: TRBJ2-6
D: .
DNA: TGTGCCAGTAGTATAGAGTCCCCCTCTGGGGCCAACGTCCTGACTTTC
CDR3: CASSIESPSGANVLTF

size: .
V: TRBV5-4
J: TRBJ2-1
D: .
DNA: TGTGCCAGCAGCTTGAAGGGCTCCTACAATGAGCAGTTCTTC
CDR3: CASSLKGSYNEQFF

size: .
V: TRBV4-2
J: TRBJ1-4
D: .
DNA: TGTGCCAGCAGCCAAGAATCGAGGGGGAGTGAAAAACTGTTTTTT
CDR3: CASSQESRGSEKLFF

size: .
V: TRBV6-5
J: TRBJ2-2
D: .
DNA: TGTGCCAGCATCGGGGTGAACACCGGGGAGCTGTTTTTT
CDR3: CASIGVNTGELFF

size: .
V: TRBV19
J: TRBJ2-3
D: .
DNA: TGTGCCAGTAGTAACAGAGATACGCAGTATTTT
CDR3: CASSNRDTQYF

size: .
V: TRBV6-1
J: TRBJ1-6
D: TRBD1
DNA: TGTGCCAGCAGTGAACGGGACAGGGAGTTACCCCTCCACTTT
CDR3: CASSERDRELPLHF

size: .
V: TRBV25-1
J: TRBJ2-2
D: .
DNA: TGTGCCAGCCAAAAGGGGGGCACCGGGGAGCTGTTTTTT
CDR3: CASQKGGTGELFF